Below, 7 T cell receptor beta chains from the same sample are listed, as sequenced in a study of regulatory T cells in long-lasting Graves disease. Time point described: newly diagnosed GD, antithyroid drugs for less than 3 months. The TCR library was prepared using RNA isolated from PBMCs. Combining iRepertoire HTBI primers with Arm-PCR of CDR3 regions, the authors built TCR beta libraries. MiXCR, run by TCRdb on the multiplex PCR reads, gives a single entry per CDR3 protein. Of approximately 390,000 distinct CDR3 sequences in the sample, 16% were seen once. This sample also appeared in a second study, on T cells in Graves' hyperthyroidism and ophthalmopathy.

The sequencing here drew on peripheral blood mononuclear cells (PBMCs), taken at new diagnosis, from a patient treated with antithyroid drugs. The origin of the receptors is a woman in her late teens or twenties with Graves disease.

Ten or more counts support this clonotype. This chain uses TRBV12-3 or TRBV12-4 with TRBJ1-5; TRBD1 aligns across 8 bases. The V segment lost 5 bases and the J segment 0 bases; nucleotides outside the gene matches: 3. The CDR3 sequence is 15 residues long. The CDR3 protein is CASSRTGYSNQPQHF. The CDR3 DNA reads TGTGCCAGCAGTCGGACAGGGTATAGCAATCAGCCCCAGCATTTT.

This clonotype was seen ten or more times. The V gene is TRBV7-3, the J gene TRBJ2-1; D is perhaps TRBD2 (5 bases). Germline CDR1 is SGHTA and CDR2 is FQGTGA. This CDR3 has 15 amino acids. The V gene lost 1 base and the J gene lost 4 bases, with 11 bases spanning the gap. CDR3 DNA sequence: TGTGCCAGCAGCTTAAATTTAGCGAGGTACAATGAGCAGTTCTTC. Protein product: CASSLNLARYNEQFF.

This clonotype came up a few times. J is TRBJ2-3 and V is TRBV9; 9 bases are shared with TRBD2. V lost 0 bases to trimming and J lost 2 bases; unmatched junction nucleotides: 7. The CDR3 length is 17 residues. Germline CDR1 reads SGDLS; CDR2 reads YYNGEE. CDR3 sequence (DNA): TGTGCCAGCAGCGTAGAACCAGCGGGGGGACTCACAGATACGCAGTATTTT. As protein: CASSVEPAGGLTDTQYF.

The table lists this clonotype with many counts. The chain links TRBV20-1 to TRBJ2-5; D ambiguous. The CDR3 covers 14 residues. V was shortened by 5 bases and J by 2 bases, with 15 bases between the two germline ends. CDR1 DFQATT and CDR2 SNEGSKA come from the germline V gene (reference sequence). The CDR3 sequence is CSAYRLGLQETQYF. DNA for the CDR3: TGCAGTGCTTATCGATTAGGGTTACAAGAGACCCAGTACTTC.

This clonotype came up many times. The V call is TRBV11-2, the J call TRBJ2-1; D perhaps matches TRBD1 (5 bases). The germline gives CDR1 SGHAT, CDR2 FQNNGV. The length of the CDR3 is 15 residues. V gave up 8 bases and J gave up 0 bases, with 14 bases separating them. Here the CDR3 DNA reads TGTGCCAGCCTCGAGTACGACAGCTCCTACAATGAGCAGTTCTTC. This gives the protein CASLEYDSSYNEQFF.

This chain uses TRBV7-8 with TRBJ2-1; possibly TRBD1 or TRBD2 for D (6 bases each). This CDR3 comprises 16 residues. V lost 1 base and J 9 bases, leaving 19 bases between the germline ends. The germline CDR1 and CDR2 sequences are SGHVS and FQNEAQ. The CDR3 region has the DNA TGTGCCAGCAGCTTAGGATATGGCGGGAAAGGGGGTGAGCAGTTCTTC. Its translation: CASSLGYGGKGGEQFF.

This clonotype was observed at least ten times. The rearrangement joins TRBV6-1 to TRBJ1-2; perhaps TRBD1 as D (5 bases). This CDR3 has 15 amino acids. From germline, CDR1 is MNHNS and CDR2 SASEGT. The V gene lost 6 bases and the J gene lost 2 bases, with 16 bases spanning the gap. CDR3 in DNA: TGTGCCAGCAGGCCCGGGGCAGGGCGGAACTATGGCTACACCTTC. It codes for CASRPGAGRNYGYTF.